A selection of T cell receptor beta chains follows, all from one sample in a study of shared clonotypes between healthy human individuals. Repertoires were generated with immunoSEQ multiplex PCR, while TCRdb's copy carries only in-frame clones and drops some. The sample includes 550,000 to 750,000 clones, 92% of them seen just once. The sample taken for sequencing was naive CD8+ T cells sorted from blood. The receptors come from a man aged 25-45 years in good health. The CDR3 runs from the conserved cysteine through the conserved F or W. A D gene is named only where the DNA matches it firmly. The size field is filled for only some rows; it gives once, few, many or a size class.

clone_size j_call d_call v_call cdr3_aa cdr3_nt
- TRBJ1-1 - TRBV27 CASSFYDVSTEAFF TGTGCCAGCAGTTTTTATGATGTCAGCACTGAAGCTTTCTTT
- TRBJ2-3 TRBD1 TRBV12-5 CASGLGTASTDTQYF TGTGCTAGTGGTCTGGGGACAGCTAGCACAGATACGCAGTATTTT
- TRBJ2-5 - TRBV7-8 CASSTMGPRGGETQYF TGTGCCAGCAGCACCATGGGGCCCCGAGGTGGGGAGACCCAGTACTTC
- TRBJ2-1 TRBD1 TRBV7-6 CASSLEIGTGELDEQFF TGTGCCAGCAGCTTAGAAATCGGGACAGGGGAGTTAGATGAGCAGTTCTTC
once TRBJ2-2 TRBD1 TRBV10-1 CASSKGQGGTGELFF TGCGCCAGCAGTAAGGGACAGGGGGGCACCGGGGAGCTGTTTTTT
- TRBJ2-7 TRBD1 TRBV5-8 CASSLWGNMGQSYEQYF TGTGCCAGCAGCTTGTGGGGGAATATGGGACAGAGCTACGAGCAGTACTTC
- TRBJ1-1 - TRBV5-1 CASSLAREVTEAFF TGCGCCAGCAGCTTGGCCCGGGAGGTCACTGAAGCTTTCTTT
- TRBJ2-7 - TRBV21-1 CASSIDRTSGFLVLYEQYF TGTGCCAGCAGCATAGACAGGACTAGCGGCTTCCTGGTTCTCTACGAGCAGTACTTC
- TRBJ2-3 TRBD2 TRBV2 CASSGAGVSDTQYF TGTGCCAGCAGTGGAGCGGGAGTGTCAGATACGCAGTATTTT
- TRBJ2-2 TRBD2 TRBV7-3 CASSPEGLFSTGELFF TGTGCCAGCAGCCCTGAGGGACTATTTTCCACCGGGGAGCTGTTTTTT
- TRBJ2-3 - TRBV27 CASSLPNTDTQYF TGTGCCAGCAGTTTACCCAACACAGATACGCAGTATTTT
- TRBJ1-5 TRBD1 TRBV27 CASSGGTGGNQPQHF TGTGCCAGCAGTGGCGGGACAGGGGGCAATCAGCCCCAGCATTTT
- TRBJ1-1 - TRBV10-3 CAISALTGLNTEAFF TGTGCCATCAGTGCCCTCACAGGGCTGAACACTGAAGCTTTCTTT
- TRBJ2-7 - TRBV18 CASSPPSSHYEQYF TGTGCCAGCTCACCACCCTCTAGTCACTACGAGCAGTACTTC
few TRBJ2-7 - TRBV10-3 CAIMGGTYEQYF TGTGCCATCATGGGCGGCACCTACGAGCAGTACTTC
- TRBJ2-7 - TRBV7-6 CASSQGREQYF TGTGCCAGCAGCCAAGGTCGGGAGCAGTACTTC